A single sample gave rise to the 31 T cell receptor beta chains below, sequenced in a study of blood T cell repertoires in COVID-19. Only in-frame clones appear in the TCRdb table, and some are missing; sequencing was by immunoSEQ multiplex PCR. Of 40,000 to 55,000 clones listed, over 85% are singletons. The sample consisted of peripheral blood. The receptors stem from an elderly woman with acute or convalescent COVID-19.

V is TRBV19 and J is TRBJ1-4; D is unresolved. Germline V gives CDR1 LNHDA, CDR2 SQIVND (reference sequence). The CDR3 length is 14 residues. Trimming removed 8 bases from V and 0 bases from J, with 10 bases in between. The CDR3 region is CASAPGATNEKLFF. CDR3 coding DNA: TGTGCCAGTGCCCCCGGGGCAACTAATGAAAAACTGTTTTTT.

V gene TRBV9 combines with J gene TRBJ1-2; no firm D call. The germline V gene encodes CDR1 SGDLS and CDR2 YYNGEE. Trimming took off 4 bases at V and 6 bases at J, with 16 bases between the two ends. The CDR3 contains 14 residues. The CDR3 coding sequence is TGTGCCAGCAGCCCACAAGCGGGGTTACATGGCTACACCTTC. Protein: CASSPQAGLHGYTF.

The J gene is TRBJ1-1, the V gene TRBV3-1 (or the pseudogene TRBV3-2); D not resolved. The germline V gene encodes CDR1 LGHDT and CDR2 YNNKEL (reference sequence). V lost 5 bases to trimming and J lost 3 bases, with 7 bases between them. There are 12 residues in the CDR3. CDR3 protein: CASSFGDTEAFF. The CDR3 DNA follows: TGTGCCAGCAGCTTCGGGGACACTGAAGCTTTCTTT.

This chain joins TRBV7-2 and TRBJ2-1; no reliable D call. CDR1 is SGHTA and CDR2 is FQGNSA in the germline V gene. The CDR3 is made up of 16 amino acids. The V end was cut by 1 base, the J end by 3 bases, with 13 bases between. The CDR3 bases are TGTGCCAGCAGCTTAGTGTCCGGAAACAGCTACAATGAGCAGTTCTTC. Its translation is CASSLVSGNSYNEQFF.

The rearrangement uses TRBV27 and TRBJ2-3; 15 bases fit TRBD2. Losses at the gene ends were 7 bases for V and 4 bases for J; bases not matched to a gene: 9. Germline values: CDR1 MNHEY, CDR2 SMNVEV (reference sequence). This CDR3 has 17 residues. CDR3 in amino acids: CASTSWTSGGVADTQYF. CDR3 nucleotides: TGTGCCAGCACCTCGTGGACTAGCGGGGGGGTAGCAGATACGCAGTATTTT.

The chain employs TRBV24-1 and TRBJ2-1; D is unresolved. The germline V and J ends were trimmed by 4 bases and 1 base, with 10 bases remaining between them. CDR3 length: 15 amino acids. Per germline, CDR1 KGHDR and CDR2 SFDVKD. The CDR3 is CATSDARRSYNEQFF. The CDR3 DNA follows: TGTGCCACCAGTGACGCCCGGAGATCCTACAATGAGCAGTTCTTC.

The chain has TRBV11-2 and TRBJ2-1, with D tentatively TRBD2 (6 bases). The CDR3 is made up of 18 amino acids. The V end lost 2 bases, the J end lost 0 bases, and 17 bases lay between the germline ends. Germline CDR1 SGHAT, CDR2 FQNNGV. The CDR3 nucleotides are TGTGCCAGCAGCTTAAGACTCGCGGGGTCCTTCTCCTACAATGAGCAGTTCTTC. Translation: CASSLRLAGSFSYNEQFF.

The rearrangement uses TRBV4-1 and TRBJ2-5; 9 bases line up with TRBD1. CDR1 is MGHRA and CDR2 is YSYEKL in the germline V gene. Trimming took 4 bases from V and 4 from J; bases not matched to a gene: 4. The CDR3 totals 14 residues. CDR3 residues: CASSRYRGRETQYF. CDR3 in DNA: TGCGCCAGCAGCCGTTACAGGGGGCGAGAGACCCAGTACTTC.

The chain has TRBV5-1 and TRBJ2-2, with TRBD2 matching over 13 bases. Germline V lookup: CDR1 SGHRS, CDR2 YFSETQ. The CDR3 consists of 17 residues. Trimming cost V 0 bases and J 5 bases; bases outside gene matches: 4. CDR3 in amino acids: CASSLAWTSGGTGELFF. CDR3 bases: TGCGCCAGCAGCTTGGCGTGGACTAGCGGGGGTACCGGGGAGCTGTTTTTT.

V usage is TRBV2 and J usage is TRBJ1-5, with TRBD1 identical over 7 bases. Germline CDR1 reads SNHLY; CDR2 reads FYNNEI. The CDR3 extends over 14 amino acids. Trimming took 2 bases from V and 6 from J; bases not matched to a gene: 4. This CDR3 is CASSEQGVGQPQHF. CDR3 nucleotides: TGTGCCAGCAGTGAACAGGGGGTCGGTCAGCCCCAGCATTTT.

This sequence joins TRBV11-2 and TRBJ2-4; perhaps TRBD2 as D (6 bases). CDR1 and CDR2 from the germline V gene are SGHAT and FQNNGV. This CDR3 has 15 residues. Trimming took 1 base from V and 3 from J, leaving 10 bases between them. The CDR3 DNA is TGTGCCAGCAGCTTAGGGAGGGACTTCAAAAACATTCAGTACTTC. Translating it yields CASSLGRDFKNIQYF.

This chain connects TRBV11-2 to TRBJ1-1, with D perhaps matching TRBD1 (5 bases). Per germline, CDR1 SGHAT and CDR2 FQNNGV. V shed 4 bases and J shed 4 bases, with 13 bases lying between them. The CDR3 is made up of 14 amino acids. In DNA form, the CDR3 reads TGTGCCAGCAGCTCCACCCGGGGGGTCACTGAAGCTTTCTTT. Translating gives CASSSTRGVTEAFF. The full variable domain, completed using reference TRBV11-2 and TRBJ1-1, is EAGVAQSPRYKIIEKRQSVAFWCNPISGHATLYWYQQILGQGPKLLIQFQNNGVVDDSQLPKDRFSAERLKGVDSTLKIQPAKLEDSAVYLCASSSTRGVTEAFFGQGTRLTVV.

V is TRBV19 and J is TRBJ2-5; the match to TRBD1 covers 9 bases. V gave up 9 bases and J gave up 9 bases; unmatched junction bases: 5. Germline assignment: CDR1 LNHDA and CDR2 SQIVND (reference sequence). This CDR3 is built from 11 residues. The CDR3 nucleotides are TGTGCCAGCATGACAGGGGGGGCCCAGTACTTC. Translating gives CASMTGGAQYF. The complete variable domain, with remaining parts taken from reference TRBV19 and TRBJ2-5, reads DGGITQSPKYLFRKEGQNVTLSCEQNLNHDAMYWYRQDPGQGLRLIYYSQIVNDFQKGDIAEGYSVSREKKESFPLTVTSAQKNPTAFYLCASMTGGAQYFGPGTRLLVL.

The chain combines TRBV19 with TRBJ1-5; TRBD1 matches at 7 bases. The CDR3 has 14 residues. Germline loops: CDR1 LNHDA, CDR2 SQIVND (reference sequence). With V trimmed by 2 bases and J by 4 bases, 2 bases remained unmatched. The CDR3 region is CASSIQGVNQPQHF. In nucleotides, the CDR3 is TGTGCCAGTAGTATACAGGGGGTTAATCAGCCCCAGCATTTT.

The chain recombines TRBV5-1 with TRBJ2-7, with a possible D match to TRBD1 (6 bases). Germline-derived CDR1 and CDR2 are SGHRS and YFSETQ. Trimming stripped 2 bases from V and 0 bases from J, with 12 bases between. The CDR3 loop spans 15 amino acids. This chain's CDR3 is CASSFEGVSSYEQYF. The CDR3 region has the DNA TGCGCCAGCAGCTTTGAGGGGGTTAGCTCCTACGAGCAGTACTTC.

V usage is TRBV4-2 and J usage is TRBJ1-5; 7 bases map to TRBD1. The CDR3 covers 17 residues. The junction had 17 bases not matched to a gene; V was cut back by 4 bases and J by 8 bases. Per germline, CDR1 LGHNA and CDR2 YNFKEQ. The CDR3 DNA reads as TGTGCCAGCAGCCTTAGTCCAGGCAGGGGGGCCGAGGAGCCCCAGCATTTT. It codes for CASSLSPGRGAEEPQHF.

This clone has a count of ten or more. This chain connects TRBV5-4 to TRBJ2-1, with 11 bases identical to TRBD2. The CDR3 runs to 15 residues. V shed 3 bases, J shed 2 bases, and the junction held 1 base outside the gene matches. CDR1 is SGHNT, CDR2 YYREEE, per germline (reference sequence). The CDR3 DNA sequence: TGTGCCAGCAGCTCACTAGCGGGGGCCTACAATGAGCAGTTCTTC. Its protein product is CASSSLAGAYNEQFF.

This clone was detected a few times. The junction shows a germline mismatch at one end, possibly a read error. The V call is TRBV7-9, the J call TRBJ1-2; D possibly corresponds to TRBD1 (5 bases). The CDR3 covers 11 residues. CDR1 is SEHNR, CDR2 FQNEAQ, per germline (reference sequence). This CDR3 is CASSPHGQDFF. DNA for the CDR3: TGTGCCAGCAGCCCACACGGACAAGATTTTTTC.

The CDR3 loop reads CASSLGPGMGQPQHF. In DNA, the CDR3 is TGCGCCAGCAGCTTGGGTCCGGGGATGGGACAGCCCCAGCATTTT. The chain couples TRBV5-1 to TRBJ1-5; D ambiguous. Trimming stripped 0 bases from V and 7 bases from J, with 14 bases between. Germline loops: CDR1 SGHRS, CDR2 YFSETQ. The CDR3 sequence is 15 residues long.

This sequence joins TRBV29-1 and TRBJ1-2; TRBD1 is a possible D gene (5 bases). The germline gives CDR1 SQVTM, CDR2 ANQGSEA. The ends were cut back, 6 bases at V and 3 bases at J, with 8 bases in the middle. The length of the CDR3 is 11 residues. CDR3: CSVATDYGYTF. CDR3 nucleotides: TGCAGCGTCGCGACAGACTATGGCTACACCTTC.

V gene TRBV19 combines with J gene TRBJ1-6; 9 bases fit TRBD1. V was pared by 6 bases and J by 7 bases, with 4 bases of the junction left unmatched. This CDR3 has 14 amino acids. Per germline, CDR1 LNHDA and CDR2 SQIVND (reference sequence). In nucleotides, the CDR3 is TGTGCCAGTAGCCCCGACAGGGGGAATTCACCCCTCCACTTT. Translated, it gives CASSPDRGNSPLHF.

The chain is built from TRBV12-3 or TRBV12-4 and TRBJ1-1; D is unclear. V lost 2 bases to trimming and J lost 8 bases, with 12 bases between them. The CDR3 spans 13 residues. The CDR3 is CASSLSGEAEAFF. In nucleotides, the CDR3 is TGTGCCAGCAGTTTATCCGGTGAGGCGGAAGCTTTCTTT.

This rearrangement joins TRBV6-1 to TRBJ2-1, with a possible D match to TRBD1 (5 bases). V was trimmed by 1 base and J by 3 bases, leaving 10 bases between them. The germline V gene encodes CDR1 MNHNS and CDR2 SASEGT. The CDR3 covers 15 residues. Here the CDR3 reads CASSEVVRDYNEQFF. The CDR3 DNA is TGTGCCAGCAGTGAAGTTGTCAGGGACTACAATGAGCAGTTCTTC.

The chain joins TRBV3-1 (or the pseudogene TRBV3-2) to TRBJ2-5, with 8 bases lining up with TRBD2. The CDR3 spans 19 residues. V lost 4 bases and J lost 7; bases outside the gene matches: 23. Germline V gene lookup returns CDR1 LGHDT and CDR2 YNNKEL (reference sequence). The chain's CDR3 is CASSPKLGKSGGVPGTQYF. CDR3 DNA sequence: TGTGCCAGCAGCCCTAAACTCGGGAAAAGCGGGGGAGTACCGGGGACCCAGTACTTC.

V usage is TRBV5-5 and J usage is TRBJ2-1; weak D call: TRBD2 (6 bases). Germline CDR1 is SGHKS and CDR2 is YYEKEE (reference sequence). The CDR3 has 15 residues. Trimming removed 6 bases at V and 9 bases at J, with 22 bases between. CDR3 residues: CASTAGTLSRSEQFF. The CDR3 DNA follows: TGTGCCAGCACCGCCGGGACTCTTTCCCGGAGTGAGCAGTTCTTC. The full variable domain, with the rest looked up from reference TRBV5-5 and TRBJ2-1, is DAGVTQSPTHLIKTRGQQVTLRCSPISGHKSVSWYQQVLGQGPQFIFQYYEKEERGRGNFPDRFSARQFPNYSSELNVNALLLGDSALYLCASTAGTLSRSEQFFGPGTRLTVL.

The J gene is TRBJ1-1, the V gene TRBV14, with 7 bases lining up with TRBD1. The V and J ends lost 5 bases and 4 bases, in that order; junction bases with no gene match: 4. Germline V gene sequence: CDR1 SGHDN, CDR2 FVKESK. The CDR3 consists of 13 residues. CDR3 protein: CASSIQGGTEAFF. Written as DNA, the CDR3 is TGTGCCAGCAGCATTCAGGGGGGCACTGAAGCTTTCTTT.

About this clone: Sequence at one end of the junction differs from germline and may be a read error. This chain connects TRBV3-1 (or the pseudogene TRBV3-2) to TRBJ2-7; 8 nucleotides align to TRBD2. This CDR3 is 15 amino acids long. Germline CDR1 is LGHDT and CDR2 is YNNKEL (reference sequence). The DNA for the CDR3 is TGTGCCAGCAGCAAAGAGCGGGGGAACTCCTACGAGCAGTACTTC. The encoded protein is CASSKERGNSYEQYF.

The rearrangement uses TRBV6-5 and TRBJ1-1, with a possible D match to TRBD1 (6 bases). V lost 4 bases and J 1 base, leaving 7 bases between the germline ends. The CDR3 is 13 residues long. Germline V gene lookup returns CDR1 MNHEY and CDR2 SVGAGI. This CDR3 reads CASSLQGNTEAFF. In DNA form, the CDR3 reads TGTGCCAGCAGTTTACAGGGGAACACTGAAGCTTTCTTT.

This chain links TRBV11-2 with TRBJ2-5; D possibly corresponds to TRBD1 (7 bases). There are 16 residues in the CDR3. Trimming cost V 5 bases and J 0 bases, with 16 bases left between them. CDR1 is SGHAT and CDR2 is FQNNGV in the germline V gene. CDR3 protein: CASSPPAGGYQETQYF. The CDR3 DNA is TGTGCCAGCAGCCCCCCGGCAGGGGGGTACCAAGAGACCCAGTACTTC.

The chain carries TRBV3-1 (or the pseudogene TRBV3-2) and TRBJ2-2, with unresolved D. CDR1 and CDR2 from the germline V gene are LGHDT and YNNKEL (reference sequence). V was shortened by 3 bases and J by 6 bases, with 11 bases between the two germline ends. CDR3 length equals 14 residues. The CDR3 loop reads CASSHRSPPGELFF. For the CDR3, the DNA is TGTGCCAGCAGCCACCGAAGCCCGCCCGGGGAGCTGTTTTTT.

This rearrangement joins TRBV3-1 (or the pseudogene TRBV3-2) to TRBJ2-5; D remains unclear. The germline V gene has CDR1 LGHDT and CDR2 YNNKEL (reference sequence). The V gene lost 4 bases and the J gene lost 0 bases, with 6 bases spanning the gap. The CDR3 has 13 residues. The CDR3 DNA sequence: TGTGCCAGCAGCCCCGCGTACCAAGAGACCCAGTACTTC. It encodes CASSPAYQETQYF.